Each of the 9 T cell receptor beta chains below was sequenced from the same sample in a study of T cell responses to AZD1222 COVID-19 vaccine (dated by TCRdb to the early 2020s). The sample's time point, from its label and the paper: baseline before first vaccination. The library was prepared using the immunoSEQ multiplex PCR assay. What TCRdb holds here is the immuneACCESS table cut down to in-frame rearrangements. Part of the clones is not present; checked against another copy, under half of the missing clones reflect an unresolved V gene, and the others are unexplained. This sample holds about 120,000 clones; 80% to 90% were observed only once. In total, the top ten clones hold approximately 1.5% of the sample. Sequences were derived from peripheral blood, sampled on day 0 of AZD1222 vaccination. The receptors come from an adult in good health.

The gene calls are TRBV28 and TRBJ2-7, with TRBD1 identical over 7 bases. The CDR3 totals 13 residues. The trim removed 8 bases at V and 3 bases at J, leaving 7 bases unmatched. Germline values: CDR1 MDHEN, CDR2 SYDVKM. The CDR3 DNA reads as TGTGCCAGCGGTAGGGGGCGCGACTACGAGCAGTACTTC. This encodes CASGRGRDYEQYF.

V gene TRBV7-2 combines with J gene TRBJ1-4; a weak D match, TRBD1 (5 bases). Trimming removed 1 base from V and 7 bases from J, with 13 bases in between. Germline values: CDR1 SGHTA, CDR2 FQGNSA. CDR3 length: 15 amino acids. The chain's CDR3 is CASSLVQGVGEKLFF. The CDR3 DNA is TGTGCCAGCAGCTTAGTGCAGGGAGTGGGTGAAAAACTGTTTTTT.

This chain joins TRBV7-3 and TRBJ2-3; D is possibly TRBD2 (5 bases). V lost 0 bases, J lost 5 bases, and 12 bases lay in between. CDR1 SGHTA and CDR2 FQGTGA come from the germline V gene. The CDR3 spans 15 residues. For the CDR3, the DNA is TGTGCCAGCAGCTTAACAGGCCCTCGGGGAGATACGCAGTATTTT. Translating gives CASSLTGPRGDTQYF.

The chain is built from TRBV27 and TRBJ2-5, with D possibly matching TRBD2 (6 bases). The CDR3 sequence is 18 residues long. Germline V CDR1 and CDR2: MNHEY, SMNVEV (reference sequence). Trimming shortened V by 0 bases and J by 5 bases, and 22 bases separated the two germline ends. The CDR3: CASSLSPGSRGSGETQYF. In nucleotides, the CDR3 is TGTGCCAGCAGTTTATCCCCCGGGTCCCGGGGGAGTGGGGAGACCCAGTACTTC.

V gene TRBV27 combines with J gene TRBJ1-2; 8 positions match TRBD1. The V gene's germline CDR1 is MNHEY and CDR2 SMNVEV (reference sequence). With V trimmed by 5 bases and J by 6 bases, 11 bases remained unmatched. This CDR3 region has 15 residues. CDR3 region: CASSQNRGTSDGYTF. As DNA, the CDR3 is TGTGCCAGCAGTCAGAACAGGGGGACCTCAGATGGCTACACCTTC.

The V call is TRBV6-5, the J call TRBJ1-2; D gene unclear. There are 14 residues in the CDR3. Germline loops: CDR1 MNHEY, CDR2 SVGAGI. V lost 0 bases, J lost 8 bases, and 13 bases lay in between. CDR3 nucleotides: TGTGCCAGCAGTTACTCACTCGCCCAGGAAGGCTACACCTTC. It is translated as CASSYSLAQEGYTF.

The rearrangement joins TRBV9 to TRBJ2-6, with unresolved D. The CDR3 spans 14 residues. Germline loops: CDR1 SGDLS, CDR2 YYNGEE. Trimming pared 3 bases from V and 2 bases from J, leaving 6 bases between. CDR3 nucleotide sequence: TGTGCCAGCAGCGGGAAAACTGGGGCCAACGTCCTGACTTTC. It specifies CASSGKTGANVLTF. The full variable domain, completed using reference TRBV9 and TRBJ2-6, is DSGVTQTPKHLITATGQRVTLRCSPRSGDLSVYWYQQSLDQGLQFLIQYYNGEERAKGNILERFSAQQFPDLHSELNLSSLELGDSALYFCASSGKTGANVLTFGAGSRLTVL.

The chain recombines TRBV10-3 with TRBJ2-5, with 10 bases identical to TRBD1. Germline V CDR1 and CDR2: ENHRY, SYGVKD. The CDR3 has 13 amino acids. With V trimmed by 7 bases and J by 5 bases, 4 bases remained unmatched. DNA of the CDR3: TGTGCCATCACTAAGGGACAGGGGGAGACCCAGTACTTC. Its protein product is CAITKGQGETQYF.

This chain connects TRBV9 to TRBJ2-7; TRBD1 matches at 7 bases. Trimming at V came to 0 bases and at J to 0 bases, leaving 3 bases not matched to a gene. The CDR3 has 15 amino acids. The germline V gene encodes CDR1 SGDLS and CDR2 YYNGEE. The CDR3 spells CASSVGAGGSYEQYF. In DNA, the CDR3 is TGTGCCAGCAGCGTAGGGGCAGGGGGCTCCTACGAGCAGTACTTC. Based on the CDR3 plus reference TRBV9 and TRBJ2-7, the full variable domain is DSGVTQTPKHLITATGQRVTLRCSPRSGDLSVYWYQQSLDQGLQFLIQYYNGEERAKGNILERFSAQQFPDLHSELNLSSLELGDSALYFCASSVGAGGSYEQYFGPGTRLTVT.